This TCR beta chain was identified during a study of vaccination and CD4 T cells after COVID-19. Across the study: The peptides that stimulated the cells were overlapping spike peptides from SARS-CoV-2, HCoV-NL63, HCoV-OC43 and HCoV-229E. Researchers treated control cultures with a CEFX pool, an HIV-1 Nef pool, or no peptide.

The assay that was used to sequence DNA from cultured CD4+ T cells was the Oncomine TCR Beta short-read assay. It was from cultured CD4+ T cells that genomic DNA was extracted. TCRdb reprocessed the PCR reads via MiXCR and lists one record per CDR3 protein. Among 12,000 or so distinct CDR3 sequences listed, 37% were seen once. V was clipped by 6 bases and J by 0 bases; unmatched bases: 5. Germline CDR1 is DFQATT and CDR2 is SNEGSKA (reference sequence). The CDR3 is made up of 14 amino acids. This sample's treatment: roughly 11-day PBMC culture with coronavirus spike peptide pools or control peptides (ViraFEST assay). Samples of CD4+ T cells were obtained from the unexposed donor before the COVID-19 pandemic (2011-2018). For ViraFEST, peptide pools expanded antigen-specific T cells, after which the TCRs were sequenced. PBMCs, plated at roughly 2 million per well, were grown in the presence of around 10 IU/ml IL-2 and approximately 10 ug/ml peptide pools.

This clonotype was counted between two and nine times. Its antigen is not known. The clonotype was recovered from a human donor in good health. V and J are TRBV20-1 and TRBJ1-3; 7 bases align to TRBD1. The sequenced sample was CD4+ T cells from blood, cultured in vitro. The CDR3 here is CSAPRGTSGNTIYF. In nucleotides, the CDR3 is TGCAGTGCGCCCAGGGGGACCTCTGGAAACACCATATATTTT.